This T cell receptor beta chain was retrieved from a study of control samples from healthy donors and cancer patients. V was clipped by 5 bases and J by 2 bases, with 11 bases between them. The CDR3 length is 14 residues. CDR1 is MNHEY, CDR2 SMNVEV, per germline (reference sequence). The data were produced by immunoSEQ multiplex PCR, yet TCRdb's version contains in-frame clones alone and is incomplete. The sample lists around 200,000 clones; 80% to 95% were seen once. This sequence joins TRBV27 and TRBJ2-3; no definite D call. The source material was blood. This TCR derives from a man aged 18 to 30 in good health. CDR3 residues: CASSQSVNTDTQYF. The DNA for the CDR3 is TGTGCCAGCAGTCAGTCGGTGAACACAGATACGCAGTATTTT.